These 24 T cell receptor beta chains share one sample of origin, sequenced in a study of T cell repertoires in cytomegalovirus infection. TCRdb re-analysed the reads in MiXCR, keeping a single row per CDR3 protein. Of roughly 230,000 distinct CDR3 sequences listed, over 20% are singletons. Sequencing was done on a sample of CD8+ T cells from PBMCs. These receptors originate from a human donor in good health (CMV status not recorded). Some clones in this sample may be carry-over from other donors' samples.

There are many counts of this clonotype. This chain links TRBV12-3 or TRBV12-4 with TRBJ1-1; maybe TRBD1 (5 bases). Trimming cost V 7 bases and J 0 bases, with 12 bases left between them. CDR3 length: 14 residues. CDR3 sequence: CASNWGLMNTEAFF. The CDR3 DNA reads TGTGCCAGCAACTGGGGCCTTATGAACACTGAAGCTTTCTTT.

The CDR3 here is CASSSRGQASSYNEQFF. The CDR3 nucleotides read TGTGCCAGCAGCTCCCGAGGACAGGCGAGCTCCTACAATGAGCAGTTCTTC. The chain couples TRBV7-8 to TRBJ2-1; 7 nucleotides align to TRBD1. V lost 4 bases to trimming and J lost 0 bases; unmatched junction nucleotides: 9. Germline assignment: CDR1 SGHVS and CDR2 FQNEAQ. The CDR3 is 17 residues long.

V usage is TRBV29-1 and J usage is TRBJ1-3; the D is unclear. CDR3 size: 12 residues. V shed 0 bases and J shed 3 bases, with 3 bases lying between them. Germline V gene sequence: CDR1 SQVTM, CDR2 ANQGSEA. The CDR3 region is CSVEDIGNTIYF. In nucleotides, the CDR3 is TGCAGCGTTGAAGATATTGGAAACACCATATATTTT.

The chain couples TRBV9 to TRBJ1-2; D uncertain. The CDR3 runs to 15 residues. The germline V gene has CDR1 SGDLS and CDR2 YYNGEE. V lost 4 bases and J 4 bases, leaving 17 bases between the germline ends. The CDR3 DNA reads TGTGCCAGCAGCCCACGGACGGGCCTGGGCTATGGCTACACCTTC. This gives the protein CASSPRTGLGYGYTF.

This clonotype has just a few counts. The chain couples TRBV28 to TRBJ2-5, with TRBD2 matching over 7 bases. Looked up from germline, CDR1 is MDHEN and CDR2 is SYDVKM. CDR3 length equals 17 residues. Trimming cost V 2 bases and J 4 bases; bases outside gene matches: 13. The chain's CDR3 is CASSLRQSGAISETQYF. The CDR3 DNA sequence: TGTGCCAGCAGTTTACGCCAGAGCGGGGCGATCTCAGAGACCCAGTACTTC.

This clonotype was detected once. The CDR3 DNA reads as TGTGCCAGCAGGTCGACAGGGGAGCAGTACTTC. It translates to CASRSTGEQYF. The rearrangement uses TRBV5-5 and TRBJ2-7, with TRBD1 matching 7 bases. The V gene end was trimmed by 5 bases and the J gene end by 7 bases; junction bases not matched to a gene: 3. The CDR3 length is 11 residues. CDR1 is SGHKS, CDR2 YYEKEE, per germline (reference sequence).

This clonotype was counted a few times. V usage is TRBV20-1 and J usage is TRBJ1-1; the D gene is possibly TRBD1 (5 bases). Trimming stripped 6 bases from V and 3 bases from J, with 17 bases between. The CDR3 extends over 14 amino acids. Germline V CDR1 and CDR2: DFQATT, SNEGSKA (reference sequence). For the CDR3, the DNA is TGCAGTGCCAGGGCTTGGGGAGGGGACACTGAAGCTTTCTTT. Translating it yields CSARAWGGDTEAFF.

This clonotype has only a few counts. This chain joins TRBV7-6 and TRBJ2-3; D is ambiguous. This CDR3 comprises 15 residues. Germline CDR1 is SGHVS and CDR2 is FNYEAQ. V lost 3 bases to trimming and J lost 0 bases, with 10 bases between them. CDR3 nucleotides: TGTGCCAGCAGCTTGGCAGGAGCTAGCACAGATACGCAGTATTTT. This codes for CASSLAGASTDTQYF.

This clonotype was recorded many times. The chain employs TRBV28 and TRBJ2-7; 10 bases agree with TRBD2. The CDR3 runs 15 residues. Germline CDR1 is MDHEN and CDR2 is SYDVKM. With V trimmed by 3 bases and J by 4 bases, 6 bases remained unmatched. The CDR3 nucleotides read TGTGCCAGCAGTTTGTGGAGCGGGGGGGCGTACGAGCAGTACTTC. Protein: CASSLWSGGAYEQYF.

The V gene is TRBV19, the J gene TRBJ1-1; unclear D gene. The CDR3 extends over 15 amino acids. In germline, CDR1 is LNHDA, CDR2 SQIVND (reference sequence). V lost 4 bases and J 0 bases, leaving 12 bases between the germline ends. In nucleotides, the CDR3 is TGTGCCAGTAGTACCTACCAGTCAATGAACACTGAAGCTTTCTTT. It codes for CASSTYQSMNTEAFF.

The rearrangement uses TRBV20-1 and TRBJ2-7; the match to TRBD2 covers 8 bases. This CDR3 is built from 13 residues. The germline CDR1 and CDR2 sequences are DFQATT and SNEGSKA (reference sequence). Germline trimming cut 3 bases from V and 0 bases from J; bases unmatched to any gene: 1. The CDR3 loop reads CSARGTSSYEQYF. CDR3 nucleotides: TGCAGTGCTAGGGGGACTAGCTCCTACGAGCAGTACTTC.

With respect to this clonotype: A junction end diverges from the germline sequence, so it may reflect a read error. The chain has TRBV4-1 and TRBJ1-6; tentatively, D is TRBD1 (5 bases). The CDR3 contains 15 residues. Germline CDR1 reads MGHRA; CDR2 reads YSYEKL. CDR3 coding DNA: TGCACCAGCAGCCAAGCTGACAGTGAGAATTCACCCCTCCACTTT. Its protein product is CTSSQADSENSPLHF.

The chain recombines TRBV29-1 with TRBJ1-2; D is ambiguous. In germline, CDR1 is SQVTM, CDR2 ANQGSEA. The CDR3 runs 11 residues. Trimming left V 3 bases short and J 2 bases short, with 4 bases between. In DNA form, the CDR3 reads TGCAGCGTTGATTGGAACTATGGCTACACCTTC. This gives the protein CSVDWNYGYTF.

This clonotype has a count of ten or more. CDR3 coding DNA: TGTGCCAGCAGCAACCGGGACTCCGTTGAAAATGAGCAGTTCTTC. This translates into CASSNRDSVENEQFF. The chain is built from TRBV7-9 and TRBJ2-1, with a tentative D call TRBD2 (6 bases). The germline V and J ends were trimmed by 5 bases and 7 bases, with 18 bases remaining between them. This CDR3 comprises 15 residues. The V gene's germline CDR1 is SEHNR and CDR2 FQNEAQ (reference sequence).

This chain connects TRBV5-4 to TRBJ2-4, with D perhaps being TRBD1 or TRBD2 (5 bases each). The CDR3 runs 13 residues. The germline V and J ends were trimmed by 1 base and 5 bases, with 7 bases remaining between them. Germline V gene sequence: CDR1 SGHNT, CDR2 YYREEE (reference sequence). The CDR3 DNA is TGTGCCAGCAGCTTGAGGGGAGAAAACATTCAGTACTTC. It specifies CASSLRGENIQYF.

The J gene is TRBJ2-2, the V gene TRBV5-5; D gene unclear. Trimming stripped 7 bases from V and 3 bases from J, with 16 bases between. In germline, CDR1 is SGHKS, CDR2 YYEKEE (reference sequence). The CDR3 spans 15 residues. CDR3 nucleotides: TGTGCCAGCCTCTCGGGCGCCCAATACACCGGGGAGCTGTTTTTT. Translated, it gives CASLSGAQYTGELFF.

This clonotype showed up just a few times. This chain connects TRBV6-5 to TRBJ1-2; D not resolved. The CDR3 is made up of 14 amino acids. The V end lost 2 bases, the J end lost 6 bases, and 13 bases lay between the germline ends. Per the germline V gene, CDR1 is MNHEY and CDR2 is SVGAGI. In DNA, the CDR3 is TGTGCCAGCAGTTACGGAGGAGGGTTGAATGGCTACACCTTC. Translation gives CASSYGGGLNGYTF.

In this sample, this clonotype turned up once. The CDR3: CASSFYPDSNTEAFF. In nucleotides, the CDR3 is TGTGCCAGCAGTTTTTATCCAGACTCGAACACTGAAGCTTTCTTT. The chain employs TRBV28 and TRBJ1-1; D remains ambiguous. The CDR3 extends over 15 amino acids. In germline, CDR1 is MDHEN, CDR2 SYDVKM. Deletions cut 3 bases from V and 1 base from J, with 12 bases between.

This chain joins TRBV6-6 and TRBJ1-5; D not certain. V was cut by 2 bases and J by 1 base, with 9 bases left in between. The CDR3 is 15 amino acids. CDR1 and CDR2 from the germline V gene are MNHNY and SVGAGI (reference sequence). The CDR3 nucleotides are TGTGCCAGCAGTTACCTCGACGCGAGCAATCAGCCCCAGCATTTT. It codes for CASSYLDASNQPQHF.

This clonotype came up many times. The chain carries TRBV7-9 and TRBJ2-3; 8 nucleotides line up with TRBD1. The junction had 5 bases not matched to a gene; V was cut back by 2 bases and J by 4 bases. Germline CDR1 is SEHNR and CDR2 is FQNEAQ (reference sequence). There are 15 residues in the CDR3. CDR3 in DNA: TGTGCCAGCAGCTTACCAGGGGGCATCGCAGATACGCAGTATTTT. Protein: CASSLPGGIADTQYF.

The V and J genes are TRBV10-3 and TRBJ2-3, with 11 positions matching TRBD2. Unmatched junction bases numbered 3, after V lost 6 bases and J lost 1 base. This CDR3 spans 15 amino acids. Germline CDR1 ENHRY, CDR2 SYGVKD. The CDR3 spells CAIRVLAGGTDTQYF. CDR3 sequence (DNA): TGTGCCATCAGGGTACTAGCGGGGGGCACAGATACGCAGTATTTT.

This clonotype was observed a few times. This chain connects TRBV19 to TRBJ2-3, with a possible D match to TRBD1 (7 bases). The CDR3 totals 17 residues. Germline assignment: CDR1 LNHDA and CDR2 SQIVND (reference sequence). Between the trimmed V and J ends, which lost 3 bases and 6 bases, there was a span of 22 bases. CDR3 sequence: CASSISIAGQLFDTQYF. In DNA form, the CDR3 reads TGTGCCAGTAGTATCAGTATTGCGGGACAGCTCTTTGATACGCAGTATTTT.

The V and J genes are TRBV5-4 and TRBJ2-1; D unclear. The CDR3 length is 14 residues. Germline V gene lookup returns CDR1 SGHNT and CDR2 YYREEE (reference sequence). Trimming removed 4 bases at V and 7 bases at J, with 15 bases between. The DNA for the CDR3 is TGTGCCAGCAGCCCGACCGGCTGGCCTAATGAGCAGTTCTTC. Translation: CASSPTGWPNEQFF.

This chain links TRBV29-1 with TRBJ2-7, with D tentatively TRBD1 or TRBD2 (5 bases each). V was trimmed by 4 bases and J by 2 bases, leaving 18 bases between them. The germline V gene has CDR1 SQVTM and CDR2 ANQGSEA. CDR3 length equals 15 residues. Here the CDR3 reads CSVGQIWDGPYEQYF. DNA for the CDR3: TGCAGCGTTGGCCAAATCTGGGACGGTCCCTACGAGCAGTACTTC.